These T cell receptor beta chains were read from a single sample in a study of T cell repertoires in cytomegalovirus infection. TCRdb reprocessed the reads with MiXCR, giving one entry per CDR3 protein. The table has approximately 500,000 distinct CDR3 sequences, approximately 10% seen once. Source material: PBMCs. The receptors were sampled from a human donor in good health (CMV status not recorded). Some clones in this sample may be carry-over from other donors' samples. Each CDR3 is given with its conserved first and last residue. Each record gives: D gene, V gene, J gene, clone size, CDR3 DNA, CDR3 protein. A D gene is named only where the DNA matches it firmly. Size tells how often a clone was seen (once, few, many) or the class of an expanded clone, and some rows leave it out.

TRBD2	TRBV11-2	TRBJ2-7	many	TGTGCCAGCAGCTCGAGGACTAGCGGGGACTACGAGCAGTACTTC	CASSSRTSGDYEQYF
-	TRBV6-1	TRBJ2-2	many	TGTGCCAGCAGTACAGACTCCGGGAAGCTGTTTTTT	CASSTDSGKLFF
TRBD1	TRBV20-1	TRBJ2-1	few	TGCAGTGCTAGCGGAGGACAGGGTGGGTACAATGAGCAGTTCTTC	CSASGGQGGYNEQFF
-	TRBV19	TRBJ1-1	few	TGTGCCAGTAGTATATCCGTTCGGGGGCGAGAAGCTTTCTTT	CASSISVRGREAFF
-	TRBV20-1	TRBJ1-2	-	TGCAGTGCTAGAGTTCTCCCAAGGGATGGCTACACCTTC	CSARVLPRDGYTF
-	TRBV12-3/TRBV12-4	TRBJ1-2	many	TGTGCCAGCAGCTCAACAGGGAATGGCTACACCTTC	CASSSTGNGYTF
-	TRBV7-9	TRBJ1-1	many	TGTGCCAGCAGCTTAGATCCTGATAAAGCTTTCTTT	CASSLDPDKAFF
-	TRBV7-8	TRBJ1-4	many	TGTGCCAGCAGCTTAGTGCTGGCTAATGAAAAACTGTTTTTT	CASSLVLANEKLFF
TRBD1	TRBV7-9	TRBJ1-2	many	TGTGCCAGCAGCCACCCGGGCAGGGGGGCTGGCTACACCTTC	CASSHPGRGAGYTF
-	TRBV7-7	TRBJ2-3	few	TGTGCTAGCAGCCCTACCCCGGAGGGTGCGCAGTATTTT	CASSPTPEGAQYF
TRBD2	TRBV20-1	TRBJ2-3	-	TGCAGTGCTTTTAGCGGGGCTCGCACAGATACGCAGTATTTT	CSAFSGARTDTQYF
-	TRBV3-1	TRBJ2-5	few	TGTGCCAGCAGCCAAGATTCGGAGGTCGGCCAAGAGACCCAGTACTTC	CASSQDSEVGQETQYF
TRBD1	TRBV19	TRBJ1-1	many	TGTGCCAGTAGACCCACAGGGGCCGGCACTGAAGCTTTCTTT	CASRPTGAGTEAFF
TRBD2	TRBV20-1	TRBJ2-7	-	TGCAGTGCTAGGGGGGGGATAGGCGAAAAGAGGGCGCACTACGAGCAGTACTTC	CSARGGIGEKRAHYEQYF
-	TRBV20-1	TRBJ2-3	-	TGCAGTGCTAGTACTAGCACAGATACGCAGTATTTT	CSASTSTDTQYF
-	TRBV7-2	TRBJ1-1	many	TGTGCCAGCAGCCTAGGTAACAGGGATGTAACTGAAGCTTTCTTT	CASSLGNRDVTEAFF
-	TRBV9	TRBJ1-1	many	TGTGCCAGCAGCGTAGATTCTATGAACACTGAAGCTTTCTTT	CASSVDSMNTEAFF
TRBD2	TRBV11-2	TRBJ2-3	many	TGTGCCAGCAGCCTGTCTAGCGGAGATACGCAGTATTTT	CASSLSSGDTQYF
TRBD2	TRBV10-3	TRBJ2-7	-	TGTGCCATCAGCGACCTAGCGGGAGGCCACGAGCAGTACTTC	CAISDLAGGHEQYF
-	TRBV9	TRBJ1-1	few	TGTGCCAGCAGCGGGGGGGGGAGAATGAACACTGAAGCTTTCTTT	CASSGGGRMNTEAFF
TRBD2	TRBV7-9	TRBJ2-1	many	TGTGCCAGCAGCTTCCGTCGAGCGGGAGGCTACAATGAGCAGTTCTTC	CASSFRRAGGYNEQFF
-	TRBV18	TRBJ2-1	many	TGTGCCAGCTCACCACGGCAACAGGTCATCCTCTACAATGAGCAGTTCTTC	CASSPRQQVILYNEQFF
TRBD2	TRBV12-3/TRBV12-4	TRBJ2-1	few	TGTGCCAGCAGCGTCAGCGGGGGGGTTGACAATGAGCAGTTCTTC	CASSVSGGVDNEQFF
-	TRBV6-1	TRBJ1-5	many	TGTGCCGGCTCACCGTCCGGGGGGCACAATCAGCCCCAGCATTTT	CAGSPSGGHNQPQHF
TRBD2	TRBV6-1	TRBJ2-3	many	TGTGCCAGCAGTCCACGTGTGGGGGGGACAGATACGCAGTATTTT	CASSPRVGGTDTQYF
TRBD2	TRBV12-3/TRBV12-4	TRBJ2-4	many	TGTGCCAGCAGACTAGCGGGAGTCAAAAACATTCAGTACTTC	CASRLAGVKNIQYF
TRBD2	TRBV29-1	TRBJ2-5	few	TGCAGCCTCCGGGGACTAGCGGGCCAAGCCGTGGAGACCCAGTACTTC	CSLRGLAGQAVETQYF
TRBD1	TRBV5-6	TRBJ1-2	-	TGTGCCAGCAGCCGTGGGACAGCCCATGTTCTAGGAGGCTACACCTTC	CASSRGTAHVLGGYTF
TRBD2	TRBV20-1	TRBJ2-7	few	TGCAGTGCTAGAGACCCAGCGGGAGCTGACTACGAGCAGTACTTC	CSARDPAGADYEQYF
-	TRBV6-1	TRBJ1-2	-	TGTGCCAGCAGTGAAGCGTGGGGCAACTATGGCTACACCTTC	CASSEAWGNYGYTF
-	TRBV7-9	TRBJ2-7	many	TGTGCCAGCAGCTTAGAAACAGAAACCTACGAGCAGTACTTC	CASSLETETYEQYF
TRBD1	TRBV28	TRBJ2-7	many	TGTGCCAGCAGTCCTCGCCCCATACAGGGGAGCGAGCAGTACTTC	CASSPRPIQGSEQYF
-	TRBV5-5	TRBJ1-6	-	TGTGCCAGCAGCTTTGTGGGGGATTCACCCCTCCACTTT	CASSFVGDSPLHF
TRBD1	TRBV5-6	TRBJ1-1	few	TGTGCCAGCAGCTTGGGCCGGGACAGGGCGAGCACTGAAGCTTTCTTT	CASSLGRDRASTEAFF
-	TRBV14	TRBJ1-1	few	TGTGCCCTCCAGCGAGGATACCGCGTTTTCATGAACACTGAAGCTTTCTTT	CALQRGYRVFMNTEAFF
-	TRBV27	TRBJ1-4	many	TGTGCCAGCAGCCTCCGAGGGGGGACATCCCGTGAAAAACTGTTTTTT	CASSLRGGTSREKLFF
-	TRBV11-2	TRBJ1-6	-	TGTGCCAGCACCTCAACCTGGGGTTCACCCCTCCACTTT	CASTSTWGSPLHF
-	TRBV6-1	TRBJ1-5	many	TGTGCCAGCGGGCAGAGGGCAGGTCAGGGGAGTCAGCCCCAGCATTTT	CASGQRAGQGSQPQHF
-	TRBV29-1	TRBJ1-3	-	TGCAGCGTTGAAGGGGATGGGGCTGGAAACACCATATATTTT	CSVEGDGAGNTIYF
TRBD1	TRBV7-9	TRBJ1-5	-	TGTGCCAGCAGCTTAGGAGGGACAGGGAGCGAAAGGGGCAATCAGCCCCAGCATTTT	CASSLGGTGSERGNQPQHF
TRBD2	TRBV19	TRBJ2-1	many	TGTGCCAGAGGGGGGATCCACGGGGGGGTCGACAATGAGCAGTTCTTC	CARGGIHGGVDNEQFF
-	TRBV18	TRBJ2-7	many	TGTGCCAGCTCTCCGAGGCAGGGTGAACCCGAGCAGTACTTC	CASSPRQGEPEQYF
TRBD2	TRBV6-1	TRBJ2-2	many	TGTGCCAGCACCGGGACTAGCGGCACCGGGGAGCTGTTTTTT	CASTGTSGTGELFF
TRBD1	TRBV28	TRBJ1-1	few	TGTGCCAGCATATCTGACAGGGTCACTGAAGCTTTCTTT	CASISDRVTEAFF
TRBD2	TRBV27	TRBJ2-1	many	TGTGCCAGCAGTTCCTGGACTAGCGGGATAAGCGAGCAGTTCTTC	CASSSWTSGISEQFF
-	TRBV12-3/TRBV12-4	TRBJ2-1	many	TGTGCCAGCAGTGAACCCAATGAGCAGTTCTTC	CASSEPNEQFF
TRBD1	TRBV29-1	TRBJ1-2	few	TGCAGCGTTGAAGACCCGACAGGGGCCTATGGCTACACCTTC	CSVEDPTGAYGYTF
-	TRBV6-6	TRBJ1-2	few	TGTGCCAGCAGTTGGGACAATCAGAGAGGCTACACCTTC	CASSWDNQRGYTF
-	TRBV20-1	TRBJ2-7	few	TGCAGTGCGGGGCTGGTCGGGTACGAGCAGTACTTC	CSAGLVGYEQYF
-	TRBV2	TRBJ1-4	-	TGTGCCAGCACCGGGACGGAGAAACTGTTTTTT	CASTGTEKLFF